Below, one T cell receptor beta chain is given with its context. As yet, its antigen is unknown. This specimen comes from a study of Ad26.COV2.S vaccination and SARS-CoV-2 variants. Using immunoSEQ multiplex PCR, the repertoire was profiled, and TCRdb retains in-frame clones only, with some absent. The sample has approximately 420,000 clones; approximately 86% are singletons. As for treatment: some 19 received Ad26.COV2.S at low or high dose, single or two shots; several received placebo; per-sample allocation not given. Material that was analyzed had been drawn on day 63 after the first vaccine or placebo injection. Its platform was an Ad26 vector, and its expressed antigen was Wuhan-strain SARS-CoV-2 spike. Study outcomes and limitations: Post-vaccination breadth of spike-specific CD8+ and CD4+ T cell responses was reportedly substantial. Quantification of TCR breadth and depth may have yielded underestimates of total T cell responses.

Between the trimmed V and J ends, which lost 7 bases and 7 bases, there was a span of 17 bases. The CDR3 length is 15 residues. Germline V lookup: CDR1 SGHTA, CDR2 FQGNSA. The TCR originated in a person between 18 and 65 years old who received the Ad26.COV2.S COVID-19 vaccine or a placebo. The sample consisted of peripheral blood, taken in a trial of Ad26.COV2.S vaccine versus placebo. The genes are TRBV7-2 and TRBJ1-6; D perhaps matches TRBD1 (5 bases). The CDR3 sequence: CASTPTRAQNSPLHF. The DNA of the CDR3 is TGTGCCAGCACCCCGACCAGGGCTCAAAATTCACCCCTCCACTTT.